These 29 T cell receptor beta chains were sequenced from one sample in a study of identical twins. TCRdb re-analysed the 5' RACE reads in MiXCR, keeping a single row per CDR3 protein. The sample holds 1.5 million or so distinct CDR3 sequences; about 30% are singletons and the top ten take more than 0.25%. The sample taken for sequencing was cord blood. These receptors were obtained from a newborn girl in good health.

The CDR3, as DNA: TGTGCCAGTAGCACAGACCGGGGACAGGGGTATTCACCCCTCCACTTT. Translated: CASSTDRGQGYSPLHF. J is TRBJ1-6 and V is TRBV19, with 10 bases aligning to TRBD1. This CDR3 region has 16 residues. Trimming removed 6 bases from V and 8 bases from J; junction bases left unmatched: 10. The germline V gene has CDR1 LNHDA and CDR2 SQIVND (reference sequence).

This clonotype was seen a handful of times. The genes are TRBV7-2 and TRBJ2-1; tentative D call: TRBD2 (6 bases). CDR1 and CDR2 (germline): SGHTA, FQGNSA. The CDR3 consists of 16 residues. V lost 2 bases, J lost 2 bases, and 13 bases lay in between. The CDR3 DNA reads TGTGCCAGCAGCTTATTATTACTAGCTACCTACAATGAGCAGTTCTTC. Amino acids: CASSLLLLATYNEQFF.

This clonotype was counted between two and nine times. Here the CDR3 reads CASSLSSAGFNQPQHF. For the CDR3, the DNA is TGTGCCAGCAGTTTATCGTCAGCAGGCTTTAATCAGCCCCAGCATTTT. V is TRBV27 and J is TRBJ1-5; D is uncertain. The CDR3 contains 16 residues. Trimming removed 0 bases from V and 4 bases from J, with 13 bases in between. Germline V gives CDR1 MNHEY, CDR2 SMNVEV (reference sequence).

This clonotype was counted between two and nine times. This chain connects TRBV18 to TRBJ2-3, with 11 bases identical to TRBD2. The CDR3 sequence is 17 residues long. The germline V gene encodes CDR1 KGHSH and CDR2 LQKENI. The V and J ends lost 3 bases and 3 bases, in that order; junction bases with no gene match: 8. CDR3 loop: CASSPTPTSGTTDTQYF. DNA for the CDR3: TGTGCCAGCTCACCGACCCCGACTAGCGGGACGACAGATACGCAGTATTTT.

The chain joins TRBV12-3 or TRBV12-4 to TRBJ2-5; D gene unclear. CDR3 length: 13 amino acids. The V end was cut by 6 bases, the J end by 2 bases, with 10 bases between. The CDR3 nucleotides read TGTGCCAGCAGGGCTTTGGAGCAAGAGACCCAGTACTTC. Its translation: CASRALEQETQYF.

Notes on this clonotype: Given a much more abundant clone one base away, this may be a read error. This chain links TRBV28 with TRBJ2-3, with D perhaps matching TRBD1 (5 bases). Germline CDR1 and CDR2: MDHEN and SYDVKM. The V end was cut by 0 bases, the J end by 7 bases, with 8 bases between. The CDR3 is 13 residues long. Here the CDR3 DNA reads TGTGCCAGCAGTTTATGGGGGCCAAATACGCAGTATTTT. Translating gives CASSLWGPNTQYF.

In nucleotides, the CDR3 is TGTGCCGTTGGGTTGGGCCGGGAGACCCAGTACTTC. Its protein is CAVGLGRETQYF. J is TRBJ2-5 and V is TRBV10-3; no definite D call. The V end was cut by 11 bases, the J end by 5 bases, with 15 bases between. Per germline, CDR1 ENHRY and CDR2 SYGVKD. The CDR3 covers 12 residues.

This chain uses TRBV30 with TRBJ2-4; no reliable D call. Germline CDR1 GTSNPN, CDR2 SVGIG (reference sequence). This CDR3 contains 13 residues. V was trimmed by 0 bases and J by 0 bases, leaving 3 bases between them. As DNA, the CDR3 is TGTGCCTGGAGTGTACAAGCCAAAAACATTCAGTACTTC. Its translation: CAWSVQAKNIQYF.

This clonotype has more than one count but fewer than ten. This rearrangement joins TRBV28 to TRBJ2-1; D is unresolved. The CDR3 is 16 amino acids. The germline V gene encodes CDR1 MDHEN and CDR2 SYDVKM. V was clipped by 3 bases and J by 0 bases, with 12 bases between them. In DNA form, the CDR3 reads TGTGCCAGCAGTTTGTGGCCACTATACTCCTACAATGAGCAGTTCTTC. This translates into CASSLWPLYSYNEQFF.

In this sample, this clonotype turned up a few times. J is TRBJ1-2 and V is TRBV29-1, with 7 bases aligning to TRBD1. The ends lost 6 bases at V and 10 bases at J; junction bases unmatched: 17. The CDR3 has 14 residues. Germline CDR1 SQVTM, CDR2 ANQGSEA. The CDR3 nucleotides are TGCAGCGTCGCTACTCGAGGGGGCGGGGTTGACTACACCTTC. This sequence encodes CSVATRGGGVDYTF.

This clonotype was picked up many times. V gene TRBV28 combines with J gene TRBJ2-3; 11 positions agree with TRBD2. Germline V gene sequence: CDR1 MDHEN, CDR2 SYDVKM. Trimming cost V 3 bases and J 6 bases; bases outside gene matches: 5. This CDR3 comprises 15 residues. CDR3 in DNA: TGTGCCAGCAGTTTTAGCGGGAGGGCCTTTGATACGCAGTATTTT. Translated, it gives CASSFSGRAFDTQYF.

Comment on this clonotype: A read error may explain this, as a much larger clone is one base away. J is TRBJ2-1 and V is TRBV28; 9 bases map to TRBD2. This CDR3 comprises 16 residues. Germline V gene lookup returns CDR1 MDHEN and CDR2 SYDVKM. As DNA, the CDR3 is TGTGCCAGCAGTTTTGGTCTCCGGCTAGCGGGGATTGAGCTGTTCTTC. Residues: CASSFGLRLAGIELFF.

The J gene is TRBJ2-1, the V gene TRBV20-1; either TRBD1 or TRBD2 may supply D (5 bases each). This CDR3 contains 14 residues. Trimming removed 3 bases at V and 13 bases at J, with 22 bases between. Germline lookup yields CDR1 DFQATT and CDR2 SNEGSKA (reference sequence). CDR3 sequence (DNA): TGCAGTGCTAGTCCCGGGGCAGCCCAAGAGACCCAGTTCTTC. It specifies CSASPGAAQETQFF.

The table lists this clonotype with a few counts. The chain is built from TRBV29-1 and TRBJ1-2, with D perhaps matching TRBD1 (6 bases). The germline V gene has CDR1 SQVTM and CDR2 ANQGSEA. The CDR3 has 13 residues. The ends were cut back, 3 bases at V and 4 bases at J, with 12 bases in the middle. The CDR3: CSVEVRGLYGYTF. CDR3 bases: TGCAGCGTTGAGGTCCGGGGGCTCTATGGCTACACCTTC.

This clonotype was counted only a few times. The CDR3: CASNRQGHQETQYF. The DNA of the CDR3 is TGTGCCAGCAATCGGCAGGGCCATCAAGAGACCCAGTACTTC. This chain connects TRBV28 to TRBJ2-5; D might be TRBD1 (5 bases). Germline CDR1 MDHEN, CDR2 SYDVKM. V lost 7 bases, J lost 2 bases, and 14 bases lay in between. The CDR3 totals 14 residues.

The rearrangement uses TRBV12-3 or TRBV12-4 and TRBJ1-5, with D tentatively TRBD1 (5 bases). Trimming left V 1 base short and J 4 bases short, with 11 bases between. The CDR3 has 15 residues. CDR3 sequence: CASSLVSGFNQPQHF. CDR3 nucleotides: TGTGCCAGCAGTTTAGTTTCAGGGTTTAATCAGCCCCAGCATTTT.

This chain joins TRBV20-1 and TRBJ2-1; D call uncertain. This CDR3 is built from 16 residues. Germline CDR1 DFQATT, CDR2 SNEGSKA (reference sequence). The V gene lost 7 bases and the J gene lost 1 base, with 20 bases spanning the gap. CDR3 DNA sequence: TGCAGTGTTGCGTCAAGTGATCGGAATTCCTACAATGAGCAGTTCTTC. As protein: CSVASSDRNSYNEQFF.

This chain joins TRBV9 and TRBJ2-7, with D tentatively TRBD2 (5 bases). The CDR3 totals 15 residues. Germline lookup yields CDR1 SGDLS and CDR2 YYNGEE. Trimming removed 0 bases at V and 0 bases at J, with 10 bases between. The CDR3 bases are TGTGCCAGCAGCGTAGGGACTGCCAGCTCCTACGAGCAGTACTTC. Its translation: CASSVGTASSYEQYF.

This clonotype was counted a few times. V is TRBV20-1 and J is TRBJ2-3; TRBD2 aligns across 11 bases. The J segment lost 4 bases and the V segment lost 5 bases, leaving 5 bases of the junction unmatched. The CDR3 is made up of 14 amino acids. From germline, CDR1 is DFQATT and CDR2 SNEGSKA (reference sequence). In DNA, the CDR3 is TGCAGTGCTTATAGCGGGGGGGCCGCAGATACGCAGTATTTT. It specifies CSAYSGGAADTQYF.

A few counts support this clonotype. The chain combines TRBV4-1 with TRBJ1-2, with a weak D call TRBD1 (6 bases). This CDR3 contains 15 residues. Germline CDR1 is MGHRA and CDR2 is YSYEKL. The germline V and J ends were trimmed by 0 bases and 4 bases, with 12 bases remaining between them. The CDR3 coding sequence is TGCGCCAGCAGCCAAGATCGCAGGGGCTTCTATGGCTACACCTTC. This encodes CASSQDRRGFYGYTF.

This chain uses TRBV25-1 with TRBJ2-5; D not certain. This CDR3 spans 15 amino acids. Germline loops: CDR1 MGHDK, CDR2 SYGVNS. V was cut by 0 bases and J by 0 bases, with 8 bases left in between. This CDR3 is CASSEYRADQETQYF. The CDR3 DNA follows: TGTGCCAGCAGTGAATATCGGGCGGACCAAGAGACCCAGTACTTC.

The V call is TRBV12-3 or TRBV12-4, the J call TRBJ2-6; TRBD1 matches 7 bases. The ends lost 5 bases at V and 3 bases at J; junction bases unmatched: 10. The CDR3 loop spans 17 amino acids. The CDR3 region has the DNA TGTGCCAGCAGTCCGGGACAGTCTAGAGATGGGGCCAACGTCCTGACTTTC. Its protein is CASSPGQSRDGANVLTF.

This clonotype was seen only a few times. The rearrangement uses TRBV10-3 and TRBJ2-3, with 8 bases identical to TRBD2. Germline values: CDR1 ENHRY, CDR2 SYGVKD. CDR3 length: 15 amino acids. J gave up 1 base and V 10 bases, and 10 bases lay outside the gene matches. The CDR3 here is CATGMSGSGTDTQYF. Written as DNA, the CDR3 is TGTGCCACGGGAATGAGCGGGAGCGGCACAGATACGCAGTATTTT.

Regarding this clonotype: Being one base from a much bigger clone, this may be a read error. The chain employs TRBV10-3 and TRBJ1-2; D not resolved. This CDR3 is built from 14 residues. CDR1 is ENHRY and CDR2 is SYGVKD in the germline V gene. This CDR3 reads CVISESGRPNGYTF. In DNA, the CDR3 is TGTGTCATCAGTGAGTCGGGCAGGCCTAACGGCTACACCTTC.

This clonotype was picked up a small number of times. The rearrangement uses TRBV29-1 and TRBJ2-7; 11 bases are shared with TRBD2. Germline V CDR1 and CDR2: SQVTM, ANQGSEA. The CDR3 covers 15 residues. J lost 7 bases, V lost 4 bases, and 12 bases had no gene match. The CDR3, as DNA: TGCAGCGTTGCCCCTAGCGGGGGGCCTTTCAATGAGCAGTACTTC. Residues: CSVAPSGGPFNEQYF.

This chain links TRBV28 with TRBJ2-7; 7 bases fit TRBD1. This CDR3 is 14 amino acids long. Germline V gives CDR1 MDHEN, CDR2 SYDVKM. The trim removed 5 bases at V and 1 base at J, leaving 5 bases unmatched. The CDR3 loop reads CASSHRGRSYEQYF. The DNA of the CDR3 is TGTGCCAGCAGTCACAGGGGAAGGTCCTACGAGCAGTACTTC. Full variable domain (remainder filled in from reference TRBV28 and TRBJ2-7): DVKVTQSSRYLVKRTGEKVFLECVQDMDHENMFWYRQDPGLGLRLIYFSYDVKMKEKGDIPEGYSVSREKKERFSLILESASTNQTSMYLCASSHRGRSYEQYFGPGTRLTVT.

This clonotype was counted between two and nine times. The chain uses TRBV6-1 and TRBJ2-7; 9 bases are shared with TRBD1. CDR1 is MNHNS, CDR2 SASEGT, per germline. The trim removed 1 base at V and 6 bases at J, leaving 4 bases unmatched. The CDR3 sequence is 14 residues long. In nucleotides, the CDR3 is TGTGCCAGCAGTGAAGTAGGACAGGGGTCCGAGCAGTACTTC. Its translation: CASSEVGQGSEQYF.

V is TRBV12-3 or TRBV12-4 and J is TRBJ2-2; 8 nucleotides line up with TRBD1. J gave up 7 bases and V 3 bases, and 13 bases lay outside the gene matches. The CDR3 is 17 residues long. DNA for the CDR3: TGTGCCAGCAGTTTCAAGGCAGGGGGCCGGATGATCGGGGAGCTGTTTTTT. Translated, it gives CASSFKAGGRMIGELFF.

The chain is built from TRBV10-3 and TRBJ1-1; D remains unclear. This CDR3 has 15 residues. V shed 3 bases and J shed 1 base, with 12 bases lying between them. Germline V gene lookup returns CDR1 ENHRY and CDR2 SYGVKD. CDR3 DNA sequence: TGTGCCATCAGTGACCCGGCCCGAGCGAACACTGAAGCTTTCTTT. It specifies CAISDPARANTEAFF.